This T cell receptor beta chain is from a study of OX40 agonist ivuxolimab in advanced cancers. General notes on the study: Ivuxolimab was an agonistic, fully human IgG2 monoclonal antibody directed against OX40 (CD134), a costimulatory receptor. Peripheral TCRbeta sequencing was intended to test whether TCR sequence diversity was altered and clonal T-cell expansion was caused by ivuxolimab. The monotherapy dose-escalation portion (N of about 57 patients) of the phase I ivuxolimab trial is reported in the paper. Partial responses occurred in three dose-escalation patients, of whom one had hepatocellular carcinoma and two had cutaneous melanoma. In the dose-escalation cohort, roughly four fifths of patients were male, and the mean age was approximately 64 years, with a range of about 20 to 90. Intravenous ivuxolimab was administered to patients every 2 weeks at six dose levels: 0.01, 0.1, 0.3, 1.5, 3 and 10 mg/kg. Among the roughly 50 dose-escalation patients, 19 had hepatocellular carcinoma, approximately 15 melanoma, 9 renal cell carcinoma and 9 head and neck cancer. Patients were allowed to have had prior anti-PD-1, anti-PD-L1 or anti-CTLA-4 therapy, and less than 45% of the dose-escalation patients had previously received checkpoint inhibitors.

On this clone: Its specific antigen is unknown. No qualities accompany the bases; no much larger clone lies one base away.

Patients with a history of autoimmune disease or receiving systemic immunosuppression were excluded from the trial. Peripheral blood for TCR sequencing was collected from all dose cohorts at baseline, on cycle 4 day 1, and on cycle 7 day 1. The samples were drawn from a first-in-human, open-label, multicenter phase I dose-escalation trial of ivuxolimab. Adults with locally advanced or metastatic melanoma, renal cell carcinoma, hepatocellular carcinoma or head and neck squamous cell carcinoma were enrolled in the trial. Before TCR sequencing, CD4+ T cells and CD8+ T cells from peripheral blood were sorted into separate populations. Overall results and qualifications from the work: On average, CD8+ T cells showed more expanded clones than CD4+ T cells after ivuxolimab. At doses of 0.1 to 3.0 mg/kg, clonal expansion of both CD4+ and CD8+ blood T cells was observed from baseline to week 6. Low levels of normalized T-cell clonal expansion were also shown by some nonresponding patients. Antigen specificity was not determined for the clonally expanded peripheral T cells. In partial responders in the 0.1-3.0 mg/kg groups, normalized peripheral clonal expansion was found to be among the lowest, especially among CD8+ T cells.

Genomic DNA was isolated from the sorted cells so that the TCRbeta CDR3 region could be sequenced. The immunoSEQ Assay was used for sequencing of TCRbeta CDR3 regions. TCRdb re-hosts the immuneACCESS table, in-frame sequences only. Its copies lack some clones; in the studies checked, an unresolved V gene accounts for under half of them, and the cause for the rest is not known. This sample comprises tens of thousands of clones, 75% to 90% of them detected only once. 0.4% to 0.55% of the sample is held by the ten biggest clonotypes. CDR1 is given as LNHDA and CDR2 as SQIVND, both from the germline V gene (reference sequence). The V end loses 6 bases and the J end loses 5 bases, and a stretch of 22 bases separates them. Reading from cysteine to phenylalanine, the CDR3 counts 16 amino acids. Only the CDR3 DNA stays, 48 bases, in frame from base 1.

The receptor's source is an adult with an advanced solid tumor such as melanoma, head and neck, liver or kidney cancer. The sequence links TRBV19 to TRBJ2-5, with the D gene possibly TRBD1 or TRBD2, each one fitting 5 bases. The sequencing here drew on CD4+ or CD8+ T cells sorted from blood, taken in a trial of the OX40 agonist ivuxolimab. The encoded CDR3 is CASRQVASWPWETQYF. The sequenced DNA is TGTGCCAGTAGACAGGTGGCTAGCTGGCCGTGGGAGACCCAGTACTTC.